These T cell receptor beta chains were read from a single sample in a study of blood T cell repertoires in COVID-19. The assay was immunoSEQ multiplex PCR, and TCRdb's table has in-frame clones only and misses some. The sample holds about 160,000 clones, 70% to 85% seen once. The sequencing input was peripheral blood. Receptors originate from a middle-aged woman with COVID-19, enrolled during active disease. The CDR3 runs from the conserved cysteine through the conserved F or W. Each record gives: clone size, J gene, D gene, CDR3 length, V gene, CDR3 protein, CDR3 DNA. D genes are given only for firm matches. Clone size is shown for a subset of rows, as once, few, many or a class of expanded clone.

>-|TRBJ1-5|-|13|TRBV30
CAWSLGTDQPQHF
TGTGCCTGGAGTCTAGGAACGGATCAGCCCCAGCATTTT
>-|TRBJ2-5|-|14|TRBV7-9
CASSFHGKGETQYF
TGTGCCAGCAGCTTCCACGGGAAAGGAGAGACCCAGTACTTC
>-|TRBJ1-4|-|14|TRBV18
CASSPQPGGEKLFF
TGTGCCAGCTCACCACAGCCCGGGGGTGAGAAACTGTTTTTT
>-|TRBJ2-2|TRBD1|14|TRBV19
CASTGGAGTGELFF
TGTGCCAGTACAGGGGGCGCGGGCACCGGGGAGCTGTTTTTT
>-|TRBJ2-3|-|14|TRBV5-4
CASSLRSGTDTQYF
TGTGCCAGCAGCTTGCGGTCGGGCACAGATACGCAGTATTTT
>-|TRBJ2-7|-|13|TRBV9
CASSVGASYEQYF
TGTGCCAGCAGCGTAGGAGCTAGCTACGAGCAGTACTTC
>-|TRBJ2-2|TRBD1|13|TRBV10-3
CAIRGTATGELFF
TGTGCCATCAGGGGGACAGCCACCGGGGAGCTGTTTTTT
>-|TRBJ1-5|-|15|TRBV12-5
CASGSGQSGNQPQHF
TGTGCTAGTGGTTCCGGACAGTCTGGGAATCAGCCCCAGCATTTT
>-|TRBJ2-7|TRBD2|14|TRBV11-2
CASSGGGRSLGQYF
TGTGCCAGCAGCGGGGGCGGGAGGTCACTTGGGCAGTACTTC
>-|TRBJ1-1|-|12|TRBV12-3/TRBV12-4
CASSWGTAEAFF
TGTGCCAGCAGTTGGGGGACTGCTGAAGCTTTCTTT
>once|TRBJ2-5|TRBD1|14|TRBV30
CAWSVGTGQETQYF
TGTGCCTGGAGTGTAGGGACAGGCCAAGAGACCCAGTACTTC